This T cell receptor beta chain was found in a study of T cell repertoires in ileal Crohn's disease. Before sorting, lamina propria lymphocytes were separated from surgical specimens by density gradient. This table comes from immunoSEQ multiplex PCR, and its TCRdb copy is limited to in-frame clones, with some not included. The sample lists approximately 3,000 clones, about 80% seen once, with about 2.5% in the top ten. This CDR3 spans 15 amino acids. V was pared by 4 bases and J by 1 base, with 14 bases between. Germline values: CDR1 LNHNV, CDR2 YYDKDF (reference sequence). This clone was seen a few times.

This chain connects TRBV15 to TRBJ2-7, with a possible D match to TRBD1 (6 bases). The receptor comes from an adult with Crohn's disease. The source material was CD4+ T cells sorted from the ileum. CDR3 nucleotides: TGTGCCACCAGCATTCAGGGGTATGGTTCCTACGAGCAGTACTTC. This encodes CATSIQGYGSYEQYF.